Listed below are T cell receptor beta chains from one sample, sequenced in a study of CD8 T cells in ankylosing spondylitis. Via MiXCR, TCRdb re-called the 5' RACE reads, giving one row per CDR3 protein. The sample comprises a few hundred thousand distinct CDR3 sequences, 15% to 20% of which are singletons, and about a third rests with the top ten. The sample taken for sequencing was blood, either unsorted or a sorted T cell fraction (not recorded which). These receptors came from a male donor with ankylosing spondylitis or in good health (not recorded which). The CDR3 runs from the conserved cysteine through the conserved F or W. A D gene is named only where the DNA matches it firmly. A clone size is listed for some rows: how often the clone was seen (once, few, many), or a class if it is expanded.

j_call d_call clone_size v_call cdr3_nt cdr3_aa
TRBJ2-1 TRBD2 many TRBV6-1 TGTGCCAGCAGTCCCACTAGCGGGGCTGACAATGAGCAGTTCTTC CASSPTSGADNEQFF
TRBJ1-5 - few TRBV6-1 TGTGCCAGCAGGTCTCAGGGGAATCAGCCCCAGCATTTT CASRSQGNQPQHF
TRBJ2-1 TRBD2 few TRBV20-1 TGCAGTGCTAGAGAAGTAGGAGGGGCTCCGGGACTAGCGGCCAATGAGCAGTTCTTC CSAREVGGAPGLAANEQFF
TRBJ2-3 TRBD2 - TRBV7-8 TGTGCCAGCAGCTTGGAAAGCGGGAGGACAGATACGCAGTATTTT CASSLESGRTDTQYF
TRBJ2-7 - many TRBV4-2 TGTGCCAGCAGCCGAGAACGGGGGAATTTCTACGAGCAGTACTTC CASSRERGNFYEQYF
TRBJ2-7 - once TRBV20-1 TGCAGTGCTAGAGGGCCGGCAGGAGCCTACGAGCAGTACTTC CSARGPAGAYEQYF
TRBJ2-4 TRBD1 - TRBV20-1 TGCAGTGCCCGACAGGGGCTAGCCAAAAACATTCAGTACTTC CSARQGLAKNIQYF
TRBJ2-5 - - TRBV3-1 TGTGCCAGCAGTCAACTAGGACAAGAGACCCAGTACTTC CASSQLGQETQYF
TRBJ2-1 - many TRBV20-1 TGCAGTGCAAATCTAGCCTACTCCTACAATGAGCAGTTCTTC CSANLAYSYNEQFF
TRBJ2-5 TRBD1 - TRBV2 TGTGCCAGCAGCTCGGACAGGGGGACTCAAGAGACCCAGTACTTC CASSSDRGTQETQYF
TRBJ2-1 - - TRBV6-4 TGTGCCAGCAGTGCCGGGATTTCCTACAATGAGCAGTTCTTC CASSAGISYNEQFF
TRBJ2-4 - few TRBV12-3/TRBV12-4 TGTGCCAGCAGTCAACTCCCGGAGGGGAACATTCAGTACTTC CASSQLPEGNIQYF
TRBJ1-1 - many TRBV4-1 TGCGCCAGCAGCCAAGGAGATCTGCCCCGAGGCGCTTTCTTT CASSQGDLPRGAFF
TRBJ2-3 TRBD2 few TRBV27 TGTGCCAGCAGTTTAAGGGGACTAGCCGTAATCACAGATACGCAGTATTTT CASSLRGLAVITDTQYF
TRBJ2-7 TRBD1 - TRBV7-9 TGTGCCAGCAGCGAAACCGGGACAGGGGCCTACGAGCAGTACTTC CASSETGTGAYEQYF
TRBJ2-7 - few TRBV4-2 TGTGCCAGCAGCCAGTGGGACCTCTCCTACGAGCAGTACTTC CASSQWDLSYEQYF
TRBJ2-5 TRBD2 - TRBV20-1 TGCAGTGCTACCGGGACTAGCGCGCAAGAGACCCAGTACTTC CSATGTSAQETQYF
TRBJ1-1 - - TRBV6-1 TGTGCCAGCAGTGACGACAGCCGTTTGAACACTGAAGCTTTCTTT CASSDDSRLNTEAFF
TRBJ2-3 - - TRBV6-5 TGTGCCAGCAGTTACTCGACCTGGTCGACGGGAGGCACAGATACGCAGTATTTT CASSYSTWSTGGTDTQYF
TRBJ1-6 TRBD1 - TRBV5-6 TGTGCCAGCAGCGTCGGACAGGCCTATAATTCACCCCTCCACTTT CASSVGQAYNSPLHF
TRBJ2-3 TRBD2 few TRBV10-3 TGTGCCATCAGTGAGTCCGACCAAATAGCGGGAGGGCCGGGAGATACGCAGTATTTT CAISESDQIAGGPGDTQYF
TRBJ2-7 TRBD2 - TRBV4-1 TGCGCCAGCAGCCAGGATAAAGGGACTAGCTTCGAGCAGTACTTC CASSQDKGTSFEQYF
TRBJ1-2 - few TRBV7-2 TGTGCCAGCAGCTTAGATCCAGACACTAACTATGGCTACACCTTC CASSLDPDTNYGYTF
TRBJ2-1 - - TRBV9 TGTGCCAGCAGCGTAGGGGACGGAGGTAGCTCCTACAATGAGCAGTTCTTC CASSVGDGGSSYNEQFF
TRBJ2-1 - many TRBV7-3 TGTGCCAGCAGCTTAGGTGGGACGAATGAGCAGTTCTTC CASSLGGTNEQFF
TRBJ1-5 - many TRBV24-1 TGTGCCACCAGTGACCGGGACAGCAATCAGCCCCAGCATTTT CATSDRDSNQPQHF
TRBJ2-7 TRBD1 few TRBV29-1 TGCAGCGTTGAAGGAGGGACAGCCGACGAGCAGTACTTC CSVEGGTADEQYF
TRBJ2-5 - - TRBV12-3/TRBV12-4 TGTGCCAGCAACAGCGTAGGAGAGACCCAGTACTTC CASNSVGETQYF
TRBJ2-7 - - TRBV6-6 TGTGCCAGCAGTCAAATACCTCTCGAGCAGTACTTC CASSQIPLEQYF
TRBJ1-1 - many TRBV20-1 TGCAGTGCTAGAGATGGGGATATGAACACTGAAGCTTTCTTT CSARDGDMNTEAFF
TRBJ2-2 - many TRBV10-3 TGTGCCATCAGTGAGAGTGGAGGCACCGGGGAGCTGTTTTTT CAISESGGTGELFF
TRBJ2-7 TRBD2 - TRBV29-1 TGCAGCGTTGATTCGGGGGGCGAGCAGTACTTC CSVDSGGEQYF
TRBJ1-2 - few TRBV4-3 TGCGCCAGCAGCACCAAAACGGGAGGCTACACCTTC CASSTKTGGYTF
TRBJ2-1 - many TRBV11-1 TGTGCCAGCAGCTTAGCCTTTGGGCAGGGGCCCCGCGACAATGAGCAGTTCTTC CASSLAFGQGPRDNEQFF
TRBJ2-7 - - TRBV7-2 TGTGCCAGCAGCACTAGGATGACCGAGCAGTACTTC CASSTRMTEQYF
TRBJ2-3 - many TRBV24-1 TGCGCCACCAACGGGTACGATGGCAGCACAGATACGCAGTATTTT CATNGYDGSTDTQYF
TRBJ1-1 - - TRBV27 TGTGCCAGCAGTTTATCAAGGGGTTTTTTCCCTGAAGCTTTCTTT CASSLSRGFFPEAFF
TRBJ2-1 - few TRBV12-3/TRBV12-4 TGTGCCAGCACCCACCCCGGGCAGGTCGGGAATGAGCAGTTCTTC CASTHPGQVGNEQFF
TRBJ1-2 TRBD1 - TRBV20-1 TGCAGTGCCCCGACAGGGGACGGTGGCTACACCTTC CSAPTGDGGYTF
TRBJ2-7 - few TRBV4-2 TGTGCCAGCAGCCAAGATCCGGGTGCGGGGGCTTACGAGCAGTACTTC CASSQDPGAGAYEQYF
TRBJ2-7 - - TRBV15 TGTGCCACCAGCGGCGTGGCTCCCGAGCAGTACTTC CATSGVAPEQYF
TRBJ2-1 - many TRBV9 TGTGCCAGCAGCGTAGAGGGACAGGGAGCGGGAGTCGAGCAGTTCTTC CASSVEGQGAGVEQFF
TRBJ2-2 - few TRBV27 TGTGCCAGCAGGACTCCAGACACCGGGGAGCTGTTTTTT CASRTPDTGELFF
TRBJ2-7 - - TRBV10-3 TGTGCCACCCAACTTTCCTTTGAAGGCGAGCAGTACTTC CATQLSFEGEQYF
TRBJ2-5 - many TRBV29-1 TGCAGCGCTTTAGGACAGAACCAAGAGACCCAGTACTTC CSALGQNQETQYF
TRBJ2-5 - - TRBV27 TGTGCCAGCAGTTTTCTACAGGGAGTAACAGAGACCCAGTACTTC CASSFLQGVTETQYF
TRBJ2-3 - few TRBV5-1 TGCGCCAGCAGCTTTGGACACATCACAGATACGCAGTATTTT CASSFGHITDTQYF
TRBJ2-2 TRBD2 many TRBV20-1 TGCAGTGCTGGAGGACTAGCGGGAGCGCACGGGGAGCTGTTTTTT CSAGGLAGAHGELFF
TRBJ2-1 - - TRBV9 TGTGCCAGCAGCAACCCCCCTAGTGATGAGCAGTTCTTC CASSNPPSDEQFF
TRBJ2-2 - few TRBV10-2 TGCGCCACCGGGGGCAGGGGTAATGGCGGGGAGCTGTTTTTT CATGGRGNGGELFF
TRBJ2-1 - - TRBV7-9 TGTGCCAGCAGCACCGGAGTCGGCGGGGCTTCCTACAATGAGCAGTTCTTC CASSTGVGGASYNEQFF
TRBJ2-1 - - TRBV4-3 TGCGCCAGCAGCCAAGATACCCCCCATGCCAACAATGAGCAGTTCTTC CASSQDTPHANNEQFF
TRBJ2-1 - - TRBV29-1 TGCAGCGTTCGGTCGCCTAGCTCCTACAATGAGCAGTTCTTC CSVRSPSSYNEQFF
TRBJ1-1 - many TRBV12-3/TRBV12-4 TGTGCCAGCACCGAAGCGAACACTGAAGCTTTCTTT CASTEANTEAFF